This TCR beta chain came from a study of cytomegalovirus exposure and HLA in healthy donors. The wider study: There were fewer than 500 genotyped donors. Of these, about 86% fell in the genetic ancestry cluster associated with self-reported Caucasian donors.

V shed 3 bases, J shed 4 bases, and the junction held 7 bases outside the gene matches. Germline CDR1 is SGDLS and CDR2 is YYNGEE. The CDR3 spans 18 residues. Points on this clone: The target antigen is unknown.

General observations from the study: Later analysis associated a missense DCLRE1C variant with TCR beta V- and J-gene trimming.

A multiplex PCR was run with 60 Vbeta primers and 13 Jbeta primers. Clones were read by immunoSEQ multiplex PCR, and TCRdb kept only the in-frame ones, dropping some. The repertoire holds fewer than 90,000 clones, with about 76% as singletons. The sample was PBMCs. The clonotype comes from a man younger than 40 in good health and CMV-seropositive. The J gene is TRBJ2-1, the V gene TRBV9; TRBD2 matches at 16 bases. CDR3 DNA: TGTGCCAGCAGCGCCGGGACTAGCGGGGGGGGTCGATACAATGAGCAGTTCTTC. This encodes CASSAGTSGGGRYNEQFF.